Each of the 14 T cell receptor beta chains below was sequenced from the same sample in a study of blood T cell repertoires in COVID-19. Using immunoSEQ multiplex PCR, the repertoire was profiled, and TCRdb retains in-frame clones only, with some absent. The sample includes 50,000 to 65,000 clones, about 74% seen only once; the top ten take 25% to 30%. Sequencing was carried out using peripheral blood. Source of these receptors: an elderly woman with acute or convalescent COVID-19.

The V call is TRBV12-3 or TRBV12-4, the J call TRBJ1-1; no firm D call. V lost 6 bases and J 12 bases, leaving 17 bases between the germline ends. The CDR3 covers 12 residues. The CDR3 region is CASRLLRGPPFF. As DNA, the CDR3 is TGTGCCAGCAGACTACTGAGAGGGCCACCTTTCTTT.

This chain joins TRBV24-1 and TRBJ2-5; perhaps TRBD2 as D (5 bases). Trimming took off 5 bases at V and 3 bases at J, with 9 bases between the two ends. The CDR3 extends over 13 amino acids. Per the germline V gene, CDR1 is KGHDR and CDR2 is SFDVKD. The DNA for the CDR3 is TGTGCCACCAGTGCGGGGTTAAAAGAGACCCAGTACTTC. Protein: CATSAGLKETQYF.

The genes are TRBV28 and TRBJ1-5; tentatively, D is TRBD1 (5 bases). Germline CDR1 and CDR2: MDHEN and SYDVKM. V lost 6 bases and J lost 7, with 19 bases in between. CDR3 length equals 15 residues. The CDR3 DNA sequence: TGTGCCAGCAGCCCAGATCAGGTTAGGGGACAGCCCCAGCATTTT. Amino acid sequence: CASSPDQVRGQPQHF. Based on the CDR3 plus reference TRBV28 and TRBJ1-5, the full variable domain is DVKVTQSSRYLVKRTGEKVFLECVQDMDHENMFWYRQDPGLGLRLIYFSYDVKMKEKGDIPEGYSVSREKKERFSLILESASTNQTSMYLCASSPDQVRGQPQHFGDGTRLSIL.

The chain links TRBV6-2 or TRBV6-3 to TRBJ1-5; tentative D call: TRBD1 (5 bases). Germline CDR1 reads MNHEY; CDR2 reads SVGEGT. V lost 1 base, J lost 8 bases, and 18 bases lay in between. The CDR3 is 16 amino acids. In DNA, the CDR3 is TGTGCCAGCAGTTACTTGTACCGCGGAAGGGGTGAGCCCCAGCATTTT. Protein sequence: CASSYLYRGRGEPQHF.

V is TRBV7-9 and J is TRBJ2-5; no clear D. This CDR3 is built from 13 residues. Trimming removed 2 bases at V and 1 base at J, with 5 bases between. Per germline, CDR1 SEHNR and CDR2 FQNEAQ (reference sequence). CDR3 DNA sequence: TGTGCCAGCAGCTTACTGAGCCAAGAGACCCAGTACTTC. It encodes CASSLLSQETQYF.

The chain carries TRBV3-1 (or the pseudogene TRBV3-2) and TRBJ1-2; D perhaps matches TRBD1 (5 bases). CDR1 and CDR2 from the germline V gene are LGHDT and YNNKEL (reference sequence). The CDR3 is made up of 15 amino acids. V shed 1 base and J shed 8 bases, with 17 bases lying between them. The CDR3 DNA follows: TGTGCCAGCAGCCAAGGGGGCATTGGATTCTACGGCTACACCTTC. Translation gives CASSQGGIGFYGYTF.

This clone was seen a handful of times. The chain joins TRBV2 to TRBJ2-5, with 8 bases matching TRBD1. Germline V gene data show CDR1 as SNHLY and CDR2 as FYNNEI. The CDR3 length is 15 residues. With V trimmed by 2 bases and J by 5 bases, 7 bases remained unmatched. CDR3 in DNA: TGTGCCAGCAGTGAAATCTGGACAGGGTGGGAGACCCAGTACTTC. Its protein product is CASSEIWTGWETQYF. The full variable domain, its missing parts supplied by reference TRBV2 and TRBJ2-5, is EPEVTQTPSHQVTQMGQEVILRCVPISNHLYFYWYRQILGQKVEFLVSFYNNEISEKSEIFDDQFSVERPDGSNFTLKIRSTKLEDSAMYFCASSEIWTGWETQYFGPGTRLLVL.

V gene TRBV7-9 combines with J gene TRBJ2-3; perhaps TRBD1 as D (5 bases). CDR1 and CDR2 from the germline V gene are SEHNR and FQNEAQ (reference sequence). V was shortened by 5 bases and J by 3 bases, with 9 bases between the two germline ends. The CDR3 length is 13 residues. CDR3 bases: TGTGCCAGCAGCACCCAGGGAACAGATACGCAGTATTTT. Its protein is CASSTQGTDTQYF.

This chain links TRBV19 with TRBJ2-7; TRBD1 is a possible D gene (6 bases). Germline CDR1 reads LNHDA; CDR2 reads SQIVND (reference sequence). The length of the CDR3 is 13 residues. V lost 2 bases, J lost 6 bases, and 11 bases lay in between. The CDR3 bases are TGTGCCAGTAGTATAACTCAGGGGCGCGAGCAGTACTTC. It specifies CASSITQGREQYF. The variable domain in full, with the rest retrieved from reference TRBV19 and TRBJ2-7, is DGGITQSPKYLFRKEGQNVTLSCEQNLNHDAMYWYRQDPGQGLRLIYYSQIVNDFQKGDIAEGYSVSREKKESFPLTVTSAQKNPTAFYLCASSITQGREQYFGPGTRLTVT.

V usage is TRBV3-1 (or the pseudogene TRBV3-2) and J usage is TRBJ2-7, with TRBD1 as a possible D gene (6 bases). The CDR3 sequence is 16 residues long. CDR1 and CDR2 (germline): LGHDT, YNNKEL (reference sequence). V shed 1 base and J shed 5 bases, with 18 bases lying between them. The CDR3 loop reads CASSQAVGQGLNEQYF. The CDR3 DNA is TGTGCCAGCAGCCAAGCGGTCGGGCAGGGGTTAAACGAGCAGTACTTC.

The chain joins TRBV11-3 to TRBJ1-3; 9 bases are shared with TRBD1. Germline assignment: CDR1 SGHNT and CDR2 YENEEA. This CDR3 spans 12 amino acids. V gave up 9 bases and J gave up 6 bases; unmatched junction bases: 3. In DNA form, the CDR3 reads TGTGCCAGTACAGGGGGCGAAAACACCATATATTTT. Protein: CASTGGENTIYF. Together with reference TRBV11-3 and TRBJ1-3, the CDR3 gives the full variable domain: EAGVVQSPRYKIIEKKQPVAFWCNPISGHNTLYWYLQNLGQGPELLIRYENEEAVDDSQLPKDRFSAERLKGVDSTLKIQPAELGDSAVYLCASTGGENTIYFGEGSWLTVV.

The rearrangement links TRBV29-1 to TRBJ2-7, with TRBD2 as a possible D gene (7 bases). Trimming cost V 2 bases and J 0 bases, with 17 bases left between them. CDR1 and CDR2 from the germline V gene are SQVTM and ANQGSEA. This CDR3 has 16 amino acids. The CDR3 sequence: CSVEFSRGGTSYEQYF. The CDR3 DNA is TGCAGCGTTGAATTTAGCAGGGGAGGGACCTCCTACGAGCAGTACTTC.

The chain combines TRBV7-9 with TRBJ2-1; 16 nucleotides align to TRBD2. From germline, CDR1 is SEHNR and CDR2 FQNEAQ (reference sequence). CDR3 length: 14 amino acids. Trimming took 5 bases from V and 15 from J; bases not matched to a gene: 7. This CDR3 reads CASSPGLAGGPGFF. The CDR3 nucleotides read TGTGCCAGCAGCCCGGGACTAGCGGGAGGGCCGGGGTTCTTC.

The gene calls are TRBV19 and TRBJ2-7; D is perhaps TRBD2 (6 bases). This CDR3 has 13 residues. CDR1 and CDR2 (germline): LNHDA, SQIVND (reference sequence). Trimming took 4 bases from V and 6 from J, leaving 13 bases between them. The CDR3: CASSTRLVAEQYF. In DNA, the CDR3 is TGTGCCAGTAGTACCCGACTAGTGGCCGAGCAGTACTTC.